This T cell receptor (beta chain) was captured in a study of blood T cell repertoires in COVID-19. Study-level background: Some COVID-19 samples were acute and others convalescent; all came from the United States, Italy and Spain. Nucleic acid was either cDNA or gDNA, and it came from T cells, B-cell-depleted T cells, or PBMCs.

The germline CDR1 and CDR2 sequences are KGHSH and LQKENI. The CDR3 sequence is 14 residues long. The V and J ends lost 6 bases and 4 bases, in that order; junction bases with no gene match: 4. Authors' analysis steps: It was from reference gene primer amplification that nucleated cell counts were estimated. TCRdb's table, derived via immunoSEQ multiplex PCR, lists solely in-frame clones and lacks some. For V, J and clone size, that table is used; D and trimming come from the DNA. There are some 78,000 clones in the sample; 90% occur only once, and roughly 4.5% lies in the top ten. Material: peripheral blood. The chain carries TRBV18 and TRBJ1-2; 11 bases line up with TRBD1. This TCR came from a woman over 75 with active or convalescent COVID-19. CDR3 protein: CASSPGTGGYGYTF. The DNA of the CDR3 is TGTGCCAGCTCCCCCGGGACAGGGGGCTATGGCTACACCTTC.